This T cell receptor beta chain derives from a study of spatial heterogeneity in lung cancer. Deletions cut 3 bases from V and 5 bases from J, with 19 bases between. The CDR3 totals 16 residues. Germline loops: CDR1 SGHTA, CDR2 FQGNSA. The time point here: sample taken at primary tumor resection. Sequencing was performed on whole RNA extracted from tumor and nontumor lung tissue, or from frozen PBMC, and the material was left unsorted. This clonotype was detected many times. TCRdb analysed the 5' RACE reads with MiXCR anew, one entry per CDR3 protein. Of fewer than 45,000 distinct CDR3 sequences listed, around 7.1% are singletons.

This chain joins TRBV7-2 and TRBJ2-5; D is perhaps TRBD1 or TRBD2 (6 bases each). The receptor was derived from a female donor with early-stage non-small cell lung cancer. Specimen: PBMCs, collected at surgery. CDR3 region: CASSLAGGLVRETQYF. CDR3 nucleotides: TGTGCCAGCAGCTTGGCCGGGGGCTTGGTTAGGGAGACCCAGTACTTC.